The rows below give T cell receptor beta chains drawn from one sample of a study of early T cells in non-severe SARS-CoV-2 infection. TCRdb reprocessed the 5' RACE reads with MiXCR, giving one entry per CDR3 protein. Among roughly 51,000 distinct CDR3 sequences listed, about 6.5% were seen once. The input for sequencing was whole blood, taken at baseline. The source is an adult who was a healthcare worker with PCR-confirmed SARS-CoV-2 infection or an uninfected control (not recorded which). The CDR3 runs from the conserved cysteine through the conserved F or W. The order of the fields is V gene, CDR3 length, clone size, J gene, D gene, CDR3 DNA, CDR3 protein. The D gene is left open where the match is weak. Rows give clone size only sometimes, using once, few, many, or a class for an expanded clone.

TRBV4-2	13	few	TRBJ2-2	.	TGTGCCAGCAGCCAAACCGAGAATGTCGAGCTGTTTTTT	CASSQTENVELFF
TRBV3-1	14	many	TRBJ1-1	.	TGTGCCAGCAGCCAGGGTTTTCTGAACACTGAAGCTTTCTTT	CASSQGFLNTEAFF
TRBV6-1	16	.	TRBJ1-6	.	TGTGCCAGCAGTGAAGCGCACAGCTCCTATAATTCACCCCTCCACTTT	CASSEAHSSYNSPLHF
TRBV5-5	13	few	TRBJ1-6	.	TGTGCCAGCAGCTCGACAGGAAATTCACCCCTCCACTTT	CASSSTGNSPLHF
TRBV11-3	15	many	TRBJ1-1	.	TGTGCCAGCAGCGAAGGACCCGGCCAGGGGACTGAAGCTTTCTTT	CASSEGPGQGTEAFF
TRBV6-2/TRBV6-3	14	many	TRBJ2-1	.	TGTGCCAGCAGTTATAATGCCCCGAACAATGAGCAGTTCTTC	CASSYNAPNNEQFF
TRBV12-2	15	many	TRBJ2-7	.	TGTGCAAGTCGCTTGGGTTCGGACAGTTATTACGAGCAGTACTTC	CASRLGSDSYYEQYF
TRBV3-1	17	many	TRBJ1-2	.	TGTGCCAGCAGCCCCCGCGAGCGCGGAGCCCCAGGTTATGGCTACACCTTC	CASSPRERGAPGYGYTF
TRBV9	15	.	TRBJ1-5	.	TGTGCCAGCAGCGTAGACGGGGTTGGCAATCAGCCCCAGCATTTT	CASSVDGVGNQPQHF
TRBV18	15	.	TRBJ2-7	TRBD1	TGTGCCAGCTCACCCTTGCCCCTACAGGGGGCAGGGCAGTACTTC	CASSPLPLQGAGQYF
TRBV9	17	few	TRBJ1-3	TRBD1	TGTGCCAGCAGCGTAGAGGGGGCTTTGCCCTCTGGAAACACCATATATTTT	CASSVEGALPSGNTIYF
TRBV6-5	15	few	TRBJ2-7	TRBD1	TGTGCCAGCAGTACTACCGGGACAGGGTCCTACGAGCAGTACTTC	CASSTTGTGSYEQYF
TRBV14	15	many	TRBJ2-7	.	TGTGCCAGCAGCCAGAGGGGCGGGGCCACCTACGAGCAGTACTTC	CASSQRGGATYEQYF
TRBV7-2	13	.	TRBJ1-2	.	TGTGCCAGCAGCTCCGACAGCGACTATGGCTACACCTTC	CASSSDSDYGYTF
TRBV15	15	many	TRBJ2-7	TRBD1	TGTGCCACCAGCAGAGATCTCGACAGGGGCTACGAGCAGTACTTC	CATSRDLDRGYEQYF
TRBV18	17	few	TRBJ2-1	.	TGTGCCAGCTCACCGGAACTCCGGGTCATAGTCCACAATGAGCAGTTCTTC	CASSPELRVIVHNEQFF
TRBV27	15	many	TRBJ1-2	.	TGTGCCAGCAGTTTGGGGCCTCAGACAGCCTATGGCTACACCTTC	CASSLGPQTAYGYTF
TRBV20-1	13	few	TRBJ1-1	TRBD1	TGCAGTGCAACGGGACAGGGGGGAGCCAAAGCTTTCTTT	CSATGQGGAKAFF
TRBV7-9	15	.	TRBJ2-1	.	TGTGCCAGCAGCCTCCCCGGGCTAGACCCCCTTGAGCAGTTCTTC	CASSLPGLDPLEQFF
TRBV6-5	13	few	TRBJ2-2	.	TGTGCCAGCAGTACACGTCCCCCCAAGGAGCTGTTTTTT	CASSTRPPKELFF
TRBV12-3/TRBV12-4	15	many	TRBJ1-5	.	TGTGCCAGCAGCCGCCGAGGGAATAGCAATCAGCCCCAGCATTTT	CASSRRGNSNQPQHF
TRBV7-9	11	.	TRBJ1-1	.	TGTGCCAGCAGCCTTACCACTGAAGCTTTCTTT	CASSLTTEAFF
TRBV11-2	16	many	TRBJ2-1	.	TGTGCCAGCAGCTTTGAGGCGAGATCTACCTACAATGAGCAGTTCTTC	CASSFEARSTYNEQFF
TRBV24-1	12	many	TRBJ2-1	.	TGTGCCACCAGTTCTAGGGTCAATGAGCAGTTCTTC	CATSSRVNEQFF
TRBV19	15	many	TRBJ2-3	TRBD2	TGTGCCAGTAGTACGACCGGGACTAGCGGCGATACGCAGTATTTT	CASSTTGTSGDTQYF
TRBV6-2/TRBV6-3	16	.	TRBJ2-3	.	TGTGCCAGATGTGACCTTGGCCGGCTAAGCACAGATACGCAGTATTTT	CARCDLGRLSTDTQYF
TRBV28	14	many	TRBJ1-5	.	TGTGCCAGCAAATTCCGGGACACCAATCAGCCCCAGCATTTT	CASKFRDTNQPQHF
TRBV4-3	14	.	TRBJ2-7	.	TGCGCCAGCAGCCAAGATAGGCAGAACTACGAGCAGTACTTC	CASSQDRQNYEQYF
TRBV6-2/TRBV6-3	13	many	TRBJ2-7	.	TGTGCCAGCAGTTCCCCCGGCGTCTCAGAGCAGTACTTC	CASSSPGVSEQYF
TRBV29-1	13	.	TRBJ1-1	.	TGCAGCGGTAAAGTGGCCATGAACACTGAAGCTTTCTTT	CSGKVAMNTEAFF
TRBV5-1	15	few	TRBJ2-3	TRBD2	TGCGCCAGCAGCGGAGCGGGGGGGCGATCAGATACGCAGTATTTT	CASSGAGGRSDTQYF
TRBV20-1	14	many	TRBJ1-5	.	TGCAGTGCTAGAGATGGATTGAGTGCTCAGCCCCAGCATTTT	CSARDGLSAQPQHF
TRBV7-8	15	.	TRBJ1-4	TRBD1	TGTGCCAGCAGCTTGGGACAGGAATGGGATGAAAAACTGTTTTTT	CASSLGQEWDEKLFF
TRBV21-1	14	many	TRBJ2-7	.	TGTGCCAGCCTGAAGAGGGGGCCTCCCTACGAGCAGTACTTC	CASLKRGPPYEQYF
TRBV12-3/TRBV12-4	16	.	TRBJ2-2	TRBD2	TGTGCCAGCAGTCCGTTAGCGGGGGCGTTGACCGGGGAGCTGTTTTTT	CASSPLAGALTGELFF
TRBV20-1	14	many	TRBJ2-3	TRBD2	TGCAGTGCAAGTGAGCGGGGGCGCACAGATACGCAGTATTTT	CSASERGRTDTQYF
TRBV24-1	15	many	TRBJ2-3	.	TGTGCCACCAGTGATTTAGGGGCCGGCACAGATACGCAGTATTTT	CATSDLGAGTDTQYF
TRBV5-1	13	.	TRBJ2-7	.	TGCGCCAGCAGCTTGGGTGCAGTGGGGGAGCAGTACTTC	CASSLGAVGEQYF
TRBV5-1	15	many	TRBJ1-3	.	TGCGCCAGCAGCCCCGGGGGACAATCTGGAAACACCATATATTTT	CASSPGGQSGNTIYF
TRBV2	15	.	TRBJ2-7	TRBD2	TGTGCCAGCAGTGAAGTGCGGGGGGGCCCCCGCGAGCAGTACTTC	CASSEVRGGPREQYF
TRBV20-1	16	few	TRBJ1-6	.	TGCAGTGCTAGACCGGGGGCGAGCTCCTATAATTCACCCCTCCACTTT	CSARPGASSYNSPLHF
TRBV16	14	few	TRBJ2-1	TRBD1	TGTGCCAGCAGCCTGGGACAGGGGGGGAATGAGCAGTTCTTC	CASSLGQGGNEQFF
TRBV7-2	17	.	TRBJ2-2	TRBD2	TGTGCCAGCAGCTTTAGTTCCGGCGGGGGGCGGACCGGGGAGCTGTTTTTT	CASSFSSGGGRTGELFF
TRBV19	14	few	TRBJ2-1	.	TGTGCCAGTAGTTATTTGTCGGCCAGCAATGAGCAGTTCTTC	CASSYLSASNEQFF
TRBV10-2	14	many	TRBJ2-1	TRBD2	TGCGCCAGCAGTGAGGGAGCGGGGGGCCCGAAGCAGTTCTTC	CASSEGAGGPKQFF
TRBV13	19	many	TRBJ1-1	TRBD1	TGTGCCAGCAGCCCCCCCGCGTCGGACAGGAGACCCATGAACACTGAAGCTTTCTTT	CASSPPASDRRPMNTEAFF
TRBV5-1	11	.	TRBJ1-2	.	TGCGCCAGCAGCTTGCAATATGGCTACACCTTC	CASSLQYGYTF
TRBV7-8	15	.	TRBJ2-1	TRBD1	TGTGCCAGCAGGACAGGGATAAGCTCCTACAATGAGCAGTTCTTC	CASRTGISSYNEQFF
TRBV11-1	15	many	TRBJ2-7	.	TGTGCCAGCAGCCCTACCGAGCGGAAGGGATACGAGCAGTACTTC	CASSPTERKGYEQYF
TRBV4-3	17	many	TRBJ1-1	TRBD1	TGCGCCAGCAGCCAGGCTCTCACAGGGGGATGGCGAACTGAAGCTTTCTTT	CASSQALTGGWRTEAFF
TRBV2	13	many	TRBJ1-2	.	TGTGCCAGCAGTAGTAACAGTCGCTATGGCTACACCTTC	CASSSNSRYGYTF
TRBV7-2	15	.	TRBJ2-1	TRBD2	TGTGCCAGCAGCCGACTAGCGGGGGACTACGATGAGCAGTTCTTC	CASSRLAGDYDEQFF
TRBV24-1	12	.	TRBJ2-3	TRBD2	TGTGCCACCAGTCTAGCGGGGAATACGCAGTATTTT	CATSLAGNTQYF